Listed here are 3 T cell receptor beta chains from one sample, sequenced in a study of cytomegalovirus exposure and HLA in healthy donors. 60 Vbeta and 13 Jbeta primers were used in PCR. This table comes from immunoSEQ multiplex PCR, and its TCRdb copy is limited to in-frame clones, with some not included. Among 60,000 to 85,000 clones listed, around 78% were seen once. The sequenced material came from PBMCs. Receptors originate from a man aged 35 to 55 in good health and CMV-seronegative.

V and J are TRBV18 and TRBJ1-1; D call uncertain. Trimming cost V 3 bases and J 7 bases, with 18 bases left between them. In germline, CDR1 is KGHSH, CDR2 LQKENI. The CDR3 contains 15 residues. The CDR3 region is CASSPPARDNREAFF. For the CDR3, the DNA is TGTGCCAGCTCACCCCCTGCCCGTGACAACCGTGAAGCTTTCTTT.

V usage is TRBV19 and J usage is TRBJ1-2; 8 positions agree with TRBD1. The junction had 6 bases not matched to a gene; V was cut back by 1 base and J by 8 bases. This CDR3 comprises 14 residues. CDR1 and CDR2 (germline): LNHDA, SQIVND (reference sequence). The CDR3 loop is CASSIGQGAEGYTF. Here the CDR3 DNA reads TGTGCCAGTAGTATAGGCCAGGGGGCGGAAGGCTACACCTTC.

On this clone: The same CDR3 also results from other DNA sequences found in this sample. The chain uses TRBV2 and TRBJ1-2; 9 nucleotides match TRBD1. The CDR3 is made up of 14 amino acids. CDR1 and CDR2 from the germline V gene are SNHLY and FYNNEI. Trimming took 2 bases from V and 7 from J; bases not matched to a gene: 5. Here the CDR3 DNA reads TGTGCCAGCAGTGAATTGGGACAGGGATTTGGCTACACCTTC. Translating it yields CASSELGQGFGYTF.